These 2 T cell receptor beta chains share one sample of origin, sequenced in a study of T cells in Graves' hyperthyroidism and ophthalmopathy. TCR beta CDR3 regions were amplified from RNA. Carried out on the TCR CDR3, a first-round RT-PCR used the HTBI primer set. TCRdb called the multiplex PCR reads again in MiXCR, with one record for every CDR3 protein. Altogether 350,000 or so distinct CDR3 sequences are present, 21% being singletons, with the ten largest covering 50% to 65%. The sample taken for sequencing was blood. The receptor source for this set is a woman between 50 and 59 years old with Graves' hyperthyroidism.

This clonotype was detected ten times or more. This chain links TRBV28 with TRBJ1-1; 7 bases are shared with TRBD1. The V segment lost 7 bases and the J segment 1 base; nucleotides outside the gene matches: 6. Germline CDR1 is MDHEN and CDR2 is SYDVKM. The CDR3 contains 14 residues. This CDR3 reads CASKTGWRNTEAFF. The CDR3 DNA reads as TGTGCCAGCAAGACAGGGTGGAGGAACACTGAAGCTTTCTTT. The full variable domain, rest sourced from reference TRBV28 and TRBJ1-1, is DVKVTQSSRYLVKRTGEKVFLECVQDMDHENMFWYRQDPGLGLRLIYFSYDVKMKEKGDIPEGYSVSREKKERFSLILESASTNQTSMYLCASKTGWRNTEAFFGQGTRLTVV.

This clonotype was picked up many times. The rearrangement uses TRBV7-8 and TRBJ1-3; D possibly corresponds to TRBD1 (6 bases). V lost 1 base, J lost 2 bases, and 15 bases lay in between. Germline CDR1 and CDR2: SGHVS and FQNEAQ. This CDR3 contains 17 residues. The CDR3 DNA reads as TGTGCCAGCAGCTTAGGATCCTGGGGGCTTACTGGAAACACCATATATTTT. Its protein is CASSLGSWGLTGNTIYF.